This T cell receptor beta chain was found in a study of shared clonotypes between healthy human individuals. Study-wide results and limits: Memory subsets generally showed smaller estimated richness than naive subsets did. Among several donors, approximately 4.6% of naive CD4 clonotypes were found in common.

Profiling relied on immunoSEQ multiplex PCR, and the TCRdb table lists in-frame clones only, not all of them. Of 2 million to 3 million clones detected, over 85% appear once; the ten largest clones hold around 0.37%. Comment on this clone: Its antigen is not identified. The same CDR3 is also encoded by other DNA sequences in this sample.

The V and J ends lost 7 bases and 2 bases, in that order; junction bases with no gene match: 5. CDR3 length: 13 residues. Germline CDR1 and CDR2: MNHNS and SASEGT. V and J are TRBV6-1 and TRBJ2-7; 7 positions agree with TRBD1. Sequenced sample: naive CD4+ T cells from PBMCs. Subset noted: CD45RA+ positively selected. The origin of this receptor is a man between 18 and 35 years old in good health. Some clones in this sample may be carry-over from other donors' samples. The CDR3 DNA follows: TGTGCCAGCAACCGGGACAGAACCTACGAGCAGTACTTC. As protein: CASNRDRTYEQYF.